The rows below give T cell receptor beta chains drawn from one sample of a study of PD-1 blockade in mismatch repair-deficient tumors. Method: immunoSEQ multiplex PCR; TCRdb's copy keeps in-frame clones and lacks some. The table has some 97,000 clones, 70% to 85% seen once; the top ten hold around 6.5%. Sequenced material: peripheral blood, taken roughly eight months after starting pembrolizumab. These receptors all stem from an adult with mismatch repair-deficient cancer. Each CDR3 is given without its conserved first and last residue. Expanded clones are given a class, and other clones once, few, many or no size at all.

>10|few|TRBJ2-2|TRBV7-3
ASSFPSGELF
>14|.|TRBJ2-3|TRBV30
AWSVGRGPSTDTQY
>10|.|TRBJ2-3|TRBV18
ASSPMADTQY
>14|.|TRBJ2-2|TRBV18
ASSPQGQVVTGELF
>12|.|TRBJ1-1|TRBV30
AWSVRAGKAEAF
>13|.|TRBJ2-1|TRBV7-9
ASSAGLADYNEQF
>12|few|TRBJ1-2|TRBV27
ASSPTGRNYGYT
>17|.|TRBJ2-1|TRBV5-1
ASSWRQGGLAGQADEQF
>13|.|TRBJ2-3|TRBV11-2
ASSLDLAGTDTQY
>12|.|TRBJ2-1|TRBV11-3
ASSPRTSGNEQF
>13|.|TRBJ2-1|TRBV19
ASTPTSGTYNEQF
>13|.|TRBJ2-2|TRBV18
ASSPDPRNTGELF
>14|.|TRBJ2-2|TRBV7-2
ASSSSTSGFTVELF
>12|.|TRBJ2-7|TRBV11-2
ASSLDLDRGFQY
>14|.|TRBJ2-1|TRBV7-2
ASSPPGRSFYNEQF
>12|once|TRBJ1-1|TRBV28
ASRPIKLNTEAF
>12|once|TRBJ2-5|TRBV11-3
ASSRWRTQETQY
>12|.|TRBJ2-3|TRBV7-2
ASSVRTGPDTQY
>10|.|TRBJ2-7|TRBV29-1
SVEGGGKEQY
>12|.|TRBJ2-1|TRBV19
ASSPGGGRFEQF